The count of the clone carrying this T cell receptor beta chain is one. Its specificity is unknown. The data were taken from a study of neoadjuvant anti-PD-1 for oral cavity cancer. Study-level points and caveats: TCR analyses covered only a few patients per response group.

These newly diagnosed stage II-IVA oral cavity squamous cell carcinoma patients had no prior systemic or radiation treatment. Most PBMC samples had 480 ng input DNA in six replicates. Using immunoSEQ multiplex PCR, the repertoire was profiled, and TCRdb retains in-frame clones only, with some absent. Of around 81,000 clones listed, under 85% are singletons. Germline-derived CDR1 and CDR2 are SGHVS and FNYEAQ. V was shortened by 3 bases and J by 0 bases, with 12 bases between the two germline ends. The CDR3 is made up of 16 amino acids. The chain combines TRBV7-6 with TRBJ2-1; weak D call: TRBD2 (6 bases). Sequencing used PBMCs, obtained before nivolumab (anti-PD-1) treatment. The clonotype was recovered from a person between 40 and 79 years old with oral cavity squamous cell carcinoma. CDR3 residues: CASSFDGRSSYNEQFF. The CDR3 nucleotides read TGTGCCAGCAGCTTTGACGGGAGATCCTCCTACAATGAGCAGTTCTTC. Looking up the rest from reference TRBV7-6 and TRBJ2-1 gives the full variable domain: GAGVSQSPRYKVTKRGQDVALRCDPISGHVSLYWYRQALGQGPEFLTYFNYEAQQDKSGLPNDRFSAERPEGSISTLTIQRTEQRDSAMYRCASSFDGRSSYNEQFFGPGTRLTVL.